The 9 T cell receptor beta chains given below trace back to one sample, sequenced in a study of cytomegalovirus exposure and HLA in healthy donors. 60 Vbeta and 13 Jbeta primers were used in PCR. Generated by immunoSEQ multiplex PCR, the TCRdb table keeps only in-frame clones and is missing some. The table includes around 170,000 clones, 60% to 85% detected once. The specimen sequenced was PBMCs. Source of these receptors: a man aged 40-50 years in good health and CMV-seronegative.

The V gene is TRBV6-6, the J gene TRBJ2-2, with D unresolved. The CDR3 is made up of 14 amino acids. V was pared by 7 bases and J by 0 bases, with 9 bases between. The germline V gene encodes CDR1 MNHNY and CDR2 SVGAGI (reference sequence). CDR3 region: CASKHEANTGELFF. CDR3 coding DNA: TGTGCCAGCAAACATGAGGCGAACACCGGGGAGCTGTTTTTT.

The CDR3, as DNA: TGTGCCTGGGTCCGGGACAGGGTCACAGATACGCAGTATTTT. It yields the protein CAWVRDRVTDTQYF. The chain recombines TRBV30 with TRBJ2-3, with 9 bases matching TRBD1. The CDR3 runs to 14 residues. The trim removed 5 bases at V and 2 bases at J, leaving 5 bases unmatched. Germline-derived CDR1 and CDR2 are GTSNPN and SVGIG (reference sequence).

DNA for the CDR3: TGTGCCAGTAGGCCCGGGACAGGGTTCTCCTACGAGCAGTACTTC. It encodes CASRPGTGFSYEQYF. The V and J genes are TRBV19 and TRBJ2-7; 9 bases match TRBD1. This CDR3 comprises 15 residues. Germline loops: CDR1 LNHDA, CDR2 SQIVND (reference sequence). With 6 bases clipped from V and 0 bases from J, the junction kept 6 bases outside the gene matches.

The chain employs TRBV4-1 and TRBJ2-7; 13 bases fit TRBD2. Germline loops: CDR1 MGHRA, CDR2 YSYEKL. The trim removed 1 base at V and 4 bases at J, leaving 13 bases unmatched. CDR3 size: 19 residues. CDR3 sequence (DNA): TGCGCCAGCAGCCAAGGCTTTACCCGGACTAGCGGGAGCAGGTACGAGCAGTACTTC. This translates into CASSQGFTRTSGSRYEQYF.

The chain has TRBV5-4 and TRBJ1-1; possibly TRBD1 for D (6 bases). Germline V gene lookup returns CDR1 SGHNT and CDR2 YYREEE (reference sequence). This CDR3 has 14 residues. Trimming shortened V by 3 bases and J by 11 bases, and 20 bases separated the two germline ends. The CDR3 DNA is TGTGCCAGCAGCTCCAAAACAGGGCACCTTGACGCTTTCTTT. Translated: CASSSKTGHLDAFF.

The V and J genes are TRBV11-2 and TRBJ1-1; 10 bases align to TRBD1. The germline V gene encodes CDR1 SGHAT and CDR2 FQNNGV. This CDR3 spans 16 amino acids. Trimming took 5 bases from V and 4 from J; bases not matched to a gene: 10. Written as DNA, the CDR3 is TGTGCCAGCAGCCTGACAGGGGGCTTCGAGGGCACTGAAGCTTTCTTT. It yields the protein CASSLTGGFEGTEAFF. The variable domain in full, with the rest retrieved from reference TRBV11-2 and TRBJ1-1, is EAGVAQSPRYKIIEKRQSVAFWCNPISGHATLYWYQQILGQGPKLLIQFQNNGVVDDSQLPKDRFSAERLKGVDSTLKIQPAKLEDSAVYLCASSLTGGFEGTEAFFGQGTRLTVV.

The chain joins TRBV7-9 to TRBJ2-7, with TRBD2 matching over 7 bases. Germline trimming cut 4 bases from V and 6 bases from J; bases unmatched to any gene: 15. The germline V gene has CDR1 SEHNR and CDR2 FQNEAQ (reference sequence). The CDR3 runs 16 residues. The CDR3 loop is CASSWPRAGVSGEQYF. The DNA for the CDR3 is TGTGCCAGCAGCTGGCCCAGGGCGGGGGTATCCGGCGAGCAGTACTTC.

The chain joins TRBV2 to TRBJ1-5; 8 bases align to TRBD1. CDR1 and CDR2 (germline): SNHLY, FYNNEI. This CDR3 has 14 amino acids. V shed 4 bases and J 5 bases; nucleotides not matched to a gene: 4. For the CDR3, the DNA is TGTGCCAGCAGTGGGACAGGGAGAGATCAGCCCCAGCATTTT. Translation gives CASSGTGRDQPQHF.

The CDR3 DNA reads TGTGCCAGCAGCTTGGCCAGAGGAGGGACTGAAGCTTTCTTT. This translates into CASSLARGGTEAFF. The V call is TRBV7-8, the J call TRBJ1-1, with no clear D. Germline V gene sequence: CDR1 SGHVS, CDR2 FQNEAQ. The germline V and J ends were trimmed by 3 bases and 5 bases, with 13 bases remaining between them. This CDR3 spans 14 amino acids.